This paragraph reports one T cell receptor (beta chain). What it binds is unknown. The data were taken from a study of shared clonotypes between healthy human individuals. Study conclusions and caveats: Large depth notwithstanding, sorted-subset sequencing proved incomplete by rarefaction. Larger estimated richness was generally seen in naive subsets than in memory subsets.

The naive CD8 subset, CD45RO-negative cells positively selected for CCR7, excluded terminally differentiated effector memory CD45RA+ cells. Profiling relied on immunoSEQ multiplex PCR, and the TCRdb table lists in-frame clones only, not all of them. The table includes around 1,900,000 clones, over 85% detected once. This CDR3 is built from 15 residues. With V trimmed by 4 bases and J by 3 bases, 2 bases remained unmatched. Germline V gene lookup returns CDR1 MNHEY and CDR2 SMNVEV (reference sequence). The clonotype was recovered from a man younger than 30 in good health. Some clones in this sample may be carry-over from other donors' samples. The chain links TRBV27 to TRBJ2-2, with 10 bases that match TRBD1. The sequenced material came from naive CD8+ T cells from PBMCs. CDR3 DNA: TGTGCCAGCAGTTCAGGGACAGGGGACACCGGGGAGCTGTTTTTT. The encoded protein is CASSSGTGDTGELFF.